The entry below gives a single T cell receptor (beta chain) sequence along with its context. Its specific antigen is unknown. Nothing much larger sits one base from this clone, and base qualities are not available. From the cysteine up to the phenylalanine, the CDR3 has a length of 16 residues. Only the CDR3 portion is preserved as DNA: 48 bases, with reading frame beginning at the first base. Trimming leaves V shorter by 4 bases and J shorter by 5 bases, with the junction holding 8 bases beyond the gene matches. The germline V gene provides CDR1 SGHDN and CDR2 FVKESK. The data are from a study of cytomegalovirus exposure and HLA in healthy donors listed by TCRdb under 2017. About the full investigation: An earlier analysis of approximately 640 of the donors reported roughly 270 Gb of sequence data and 100 million to 140 million unique TCR beta sequences from about 200 million T cells. Roughly 300 gigabases of sequencing data and 70 million to 100 million unique TCR sequences made up an early release that covered over 550 HLA-typed donors. The genetic ancestry cluster associated with self-reported Caucasian donors included approximately 85% of the approximately 430 genotyped donors. The study aimed to test whether signatures of past pathogen exposure could be identified by cataloging public T cell receptors. The T cell repertoires of 666 subjects were profiled by immunosequencing and related to cytomegalovirus serostatus. In addition to the first cohort of approximately 670 subjects, a separate validation cohort of 120 different subjects was used. The study combined high-throughput TCR immunosequencing, statistical association of individual TCRs with disease status, and machine learning to predict cytomegalovirus infection status. A later analysis re-examined previously published TCR beta repertoires from just over 650 donors and added high-resolution HLA genotyping to investigate patterns of TCR occurrence. Rather than drawing on any new phenotypic data, the later analysis identified candidate immune exposures from TCR beta sequences and the way those sequences occurred across donors. To decide whether each TCR beta V gene segment behaved as functional or pseudogenic, an earlier analysis of some 570 of the donors relied on high-throughput TCR beta sequencing. Donor age, sex, ethnicity and CMV serostatus were collected together with the repertoire data. In a later genetic analysis, genome-wide SNP genotypes for about 55% of the roughly 670 donors were used, and that subset was treated as a discovery cohort. Every repertoire in the discovery cohort had been generated on one and the same sequencing platform. Both class I and class II loci were covered by HLA typing, at four-digit resolution. The number of typed donors differed by locus: about 620-630 for A, B, C, DRB1 and DQB1; some 500 for DQA1; over 600 for DPA1; and roughly 450 for DPB1. Roughly 5 DR-DQ haplotypes were handled as single units for association and clustering because linkage in the cohort was strong. Among about 360 genotyped donors of the cohort, an average of around 240,000 unique TCR beta nucleotide sequences were sequenced per donor, roughly 18% of them non-productive.

Libraries came from the immunoSEQ multiplex PCR assay. For the multiplex PCR, a mixture combining 60 forward primers for TCR Vbeta segments and 13 reverse primers for TCR Jbeta segments was used. The CDR3 region of rearranged TCR beta genes was amplified from genomic DNA by a multiplex PCR assay. The Illumina HiSeq System was used to sequence the amplified TCR beta libraries as 87-base-pair reads. The study's own analysis went as follows. A later analysis counted about 80 million unique TCR beta chains across the 650 to 800 repertoires, and roughly 10 million of these chains were shared by at least two donors. A nearest-neighbor algorithm error-corrected the raw reads and collapsed the reads into unique sequences, merging closely related sequences to remove PCR and sequencing errors. Alignment of CDR3 sequences to IMGT reference sequences was used to assign V, D and J gene segments. For a sequence to be retained, at least a six-nucleotide match to both a V gene segment and a J gene segment was required. A rearrangement counted as productive if the CDR3 had no stop codons and remained in frame with V and J, and every other rearrangement counted as non-productive. CDR3 was defined by IMGT convention, running from the second conserved V-encoded cysteine to the conserved J-encoded phenylalanine. The earlier analysis of roughly 590 of the donors excluded any sequence lacking an unambiguous match to a single V gene segment. In an earlier analysis of 587 of the donors, a V segment was called functional when productive rearrangements were above 56.7%, and segregating when the standard deviation between donors exceeded 5%. To diagnose cytomegalovirus status from the catalog of TCR beta chain sequences, a statistical classification framework was built. In a later analysis, V and J genes were assigned by comparing TCR nucleotide sequences against IMGT/GENE-DB human TR gene sequences. In a later analysis, CDR3 sequences and most-parsimonious VDJ recombination scenarios were assigned using the TCRdist pipeline. In a later analysis, every TCR beta chain was defined by the combination of its CDR3 amino acid sequence and its V-gene family, and reads without a unique V-gene family were dropped. In a later analysis, 450 to 600 highly shared, low-generation-probability nucleotide sequences were removed to address suspected cross-contamination and a sequencing artifact. In a later analysis, a clonal expansion index was calculated for each public chain from normalized within-repertoire ranks of inferred template counts. In a later analysis, generation probabilities were computed with a VDJ recombination model fitted to out-of-frame rearrangements, and the resulting probabilities were checked against IGoR. In a later analysis, hypergeometric tests were used to score TCR-TCR, TCR-HLA and TCR-CMV co-occurrence, with a repertoire-size bias correction applied to TCR pairs. To estimate false discovery rates, a later analysis permuted the HLA or CMV assignments 20 times. In a later analysis, co-occurring TCRs were grouped with DBSCAN, and TCRdist sequence similarity was added when clustering was performed within HLA-allele-positive subsets. Repertoires with fewer than 30,000 or more than 120,000 public chains, plus five repertoires with anomalous nucleotide sharing, were excluded from co-occurrence clustering. TCRdb carries this immuneACCESS record with in-frame sequences only. Its versions omit some clonotypes, under half of them owing to an unresolved V gene in the studies checked, with the rest unexplained. That table gives V, J and clone size, and the DNA gave D and trimming. For this sample there are 220,000 or so clones; 75% appear just once. Roughly 2% of the sample goes to the ten largest clones.

Overall study results and their limits: According to a later genetic analysis, donors in an Asian-associated ancestry cluster had fewer N-insertions in productive TCRs than the approximately 670-donor mean. The earlier analysis of a few hundred of the donors excluded roughly 16 rarely observed V segments, including chromosome 9 orphons, because counts were too low. In a later analysis, HLA-associated TCR beta chains showed more clonal expansion and lower generation probabilities than non-associated chains that were equally common. Correlated functional status among segregating V segments might reflect linkage disequilibrium, but an unknown experimental factor could not be ruled out. Across donors, most TCR sequences were observed very rarely, whereas some public TCRs were present in many individuals. According to the authors, the approach could potentially be generalized to other disease states and immunological phenotypes. According to a later analysis, parvovirus B19, influenza, CMV and Epstein-Barr virus appeared linked to several top co-occurrence clusters. A total of 164 TCR beta chains were listed by the study as associated with cytomegalovirus. When HLA alleles, especially DR and DQ, strongly co-occurred, attributing TCR associations to individual alleles was difficult. Some IMGT-functional V segments, including TRBV6-2 and TRBV6-3, could not be distinguished by the 87-base-pair reads and were therefore excluded. Because some donors lacked HLA typing at each locus, the association tests relied only on the typed subset. A cluster of highly shared sequence variants was judged likely to represent a technical artifact of the sequencing pipeline. In this cohort, only TCR beta chains were sequenced, and detectable features were limited by the absence of alpha or paired-chain data. In an earlier analysis of about 540 of the donors, most TCR beta V segments were observed in productive rearrangements about 87% or about 30% of the time, broadly matching IMGT annotations. The classifier was reported to diagnose cytomegalovirus status with high specificity and sensitivity in both the original and validation cohorts. Most CMV-associated TCR beta chains appeared to be HLA-restricted in a later analysis, and the HLA associations seemed to be driven largely by CMV exposure. In a later analysis, TCR association rates were found to vary across HLA loci, with the most associated TCRs seen for DRB1 alleles and the fewest for HLA-C alleles. The only immune exposure information available for the cohort was CMV serostatus. In a later genetic analysis, a missense DCLRE1C variant was associated with V-gene and J-gene trimming of TCR beta chains, and the association was replicated in an independent cohort. A further reported finding was that TCR beta sequences accurately predicted the HLA-A and HLA-B alleles for most subjects in the first cohort. In vitro tests confirmed that a few of the cytomegalovirus-associated TCR beta chains recognize cytomegalovirus antigens. The presence/absence analyses assumed that sequencing depth was roughly uniform across donors, and that assumption may not be true. At a false discovery rate of 0.05, a later analysis linked 16,951 TCR beta sequences to specific HLA alleles.

The cohort comprised 710 or so healthy bone marrow donors. All cohort members were sampled while nominally healthy, although unrecorded immune exposures were likely present. The donor tested CMV seronegative, placing the donor among the 350 to 400 seronegative members of the cohort. Every donor gave a peripheral blood sample, and the peripheral blood mononuclear cells from that sample were used for TCR beta sequencing. The Qiagen DNeasy Blood Extraction Kit was used to extract genomic DNA from the blood cell samples. This sequence was found in a woman under 40 in good health and CMV-seronegative. The chain links TRBV14 with TRBJ2-3; 11 of the junction bases match TRBD2. What was sequenced was PBMCs. The nucleotides are TGTGCCAGCAGCCGGGGGGAGGGACTAGCGGAAGATACGCAGTATTTT. This is translated as CASSRGEGLAEDTQYF.